A selection of T cell receptor beta chains follows, all from one sample in a study of T cells after somatic rescue of genetic block. Only in-frame clones appear in the TCRdb table, and some are missing; sequencing was by immunoSEQ multiplex PCR. The sample lists approximately 11,000 clones; about 74% were seen once. Material for sequencing was peripheral blood mononuclear cells (PBMCs). These receptors were collected from a boy between 10 and 17 years old. The CDR3 runs from the conserved cysteine through the conserved F or W. The D gene is left open where the match is weak. Size is stated for part of the rows, as once, few or many counts, or as a class when the clone is expanded.

CDR3: CASSGRGTAYATNEKLFF; DNA: TGTGCCAGCAGTGGGAGGGGAACAGCCTATGCAACTAATGAAAAACTGTTTTTT; J: TRBJ1-4; V: TRBV2; size: -; length: 18; D: -
CDR3: CASSFSGGAYNEQFF; DNA: TGTGCCAGCAGCTTTAGCGGGGGGGCCTACAATGAGCAGTTCTTC; J: TRBJ2-1; V: TRBV7-3; size: -; length: 15; D: TRBD2
CDR3: CAISHREGDTEAFF; DNA: TGTGCCATCAGTCACAGGGAAGGGGACACTGAAGCTTTCTTT; J: TRBJ1-1; V: TRBV10-3; size: -; length: 14; D: -
CDR3: CAISPGGSFYEQYF; DNA: TGTGCCATCAGCCCAGGGGGCTCCTTCTACGAGCAGTACTTC; J: TRBJ2-7; V: TRBV10-3; size: -; length: 14; D: TRBD1
CDR3: CASLGGGTYEQYF; DNA: TGTGCCAGCTTGGGGGGCGGCACCTACGAGCAGTACTTC; J: TRBJ2-7; V: TRBV28; size: -; length: 13; D: -
CDR3: CASSRLGAGKNTDTQYF; DNA: TGTGCCAGCAGTAGGTTGGGGGCAGGGAAAAACACAGATACGCAGTATTTT; J: TRBJ2-3; V: TRBV27; size: once; length: 17; D: -
CDR3: CASSLTGGYGYTF; DNA: TGTGCCAGCAGTTTAACAGGTGGCTATGGCTACACCTTC; J: TRBJ1-2; V: TRBV28; size: -; length: 13; D: -
CDR3: CASHTRGNQPQHF; DNA: TGTGCCAGCCATACGAGGGGCAATCAGCCCCAGCATTTT; J: TRBJ1-5; V: TRBV6-1; size: -; length: 13; D: -
CDR3: CASSFYFYEQYF; DNA: TGTGCCAGCAGTTTCTACTTCTACGAGCAGTACTTC; J: TRBJ2-7; V: TRBV28; size: -; length: 12; D: -
CDR3: CASSLASTGLDTQYF; DNA: TGTGCCAGCAGCTTAGCGAGTACAGGGTTAGATACGCAGTATTTT; J: TRBJ2-3; V: TRBV7-6; size: -; length: 15; D: -
CDR3: CASSSPGKGEGPQHF; DNA: TGTGCCAGCAGTTCCCCCGGGAAGGGTGAGGGGCCCCAGCATTTT; J: TRBJ1-5; V: TRBV6-6; size: once; length: 15; D: -
CDR3: CASSGQGIYRGAVF; DNA: TGTGCCAGCAGTGGACAGGGGATATACCGGGGAGCTGTTTTT; J: TRBJ2-2; V: TRBV25-1; size: -; length: 14; D: TRBD1
CDR3: CASSGGKAYNEQFF; DNA: TGTGCCAGCAGCGGCGGGAAGGCCTACAATGAGCAGTTCTTC; J: TRBJ2-1; V: TRBV7-8; size: -; length: 14; D: -
CDR3: CASSLARNEQFF; DNA: TGCGCCAGCAGCTTGGCCAGGAATGAGCAGTTCTTC; J: TRBJ2-1; V: TRBV5-1; size: -; length: 12; D: -
CDR3: CAWRRTSGSTDTQYF; DNA: TGTGCCTGGAGGAGGACTAGCGGAAGCACAGATACGCAGTATTTT; J: TRBJ2-3; V: TRBV30; size: -; length: 15; D: TRBD2
CDR3: CAISGDRETQYF; DNA: TGTGCCATCAGCGGGGACCGGGAGACCCAGTACTTC; J: TRBJ2-5; V: TRBV10-3; size: -; length: 12; D: -
CDR3: CASSPTRLAGGIRTDTQYF; DNA: TGTGCCAGCTCACCCACTCGACTAGCGGGAGGAATAAGAACAGATACGCAGTATTTT; J: TRBJ2-3; V: TRBV18; size: -; length: 19; D: TRBD2
CDR3: CASSYSRLARGVFF; DNA: TGTGCCAGCAGTTACTCCAGACTAGCGAGAGGGGTGTTCTTC; J: TRBJ2-1; V: TRBV6-5; size: few; length: 14; D: TRBD2
CDR3: CASSFRDRGPVDTEAFF; DNA: TGTGCCAGCAGCTTCCGGGACAGGGGGCCGGTGGACACTGAAGCTTTCTTT; J: TRBJ1-1; V: TRBV4-2; size: -; length: 17; D: TRBD1
CDR3: CASSPLPTAENTEAFF; DNA: TGTGCCAGCTCACCCCTACCGACAGCGGAGAACACTGAAGCTTTCTTT; J: TRBJ1-1; V: TRBV18; size: -; length: 16; D: -
CDR3: CASSPQETQYF; DNA: TGTGCCAGCTCACCACAAGAGACCCAGTACTTC; J: TRBJ2-5; V: TRBV18; size: once; length: 11; D: -
CDR3: CASSFLWGSNQPQHF; DNA: TGTGCCAGCAGTTTCCTATGGGGTAGCAATCAGCCCCAGCATTTT; J: TRBJ1-5; V: TRBV28; size: -; length: 15; D: -
CDR3: CASSSPRKSSYEQYF; DNA: TGTGCCAGTAGTAGTCCCCGGAAGAGCTCCTACGAGCAGTACTTC; J: TRBJ2-7; V: TRBV19; size: -; length: 15; D: -
CDR3: CASSSNSGTAGNTIYF; DNA: TGTGCCAGCAGCTCTAACTCCGGGACGGCTGGAAACACCATATATTTT; J: TRBJ1-3; V: TRBV7-6; size: -; length: 16; D: -
CDR3: CASSQNEQFF; DNA: TGTGCCAGCAGTCAAAATGAGCAGTTCTTC; J: TRBJ2-1; V: TRBV2; size: -; length: 10; D: -
CDR3: CASRPLAGGKNIQYF; DNA: TGTGCCAGTCGCCCACTAGCGGGGGGCAAAAACATTCAGTACTTC; J: TRBJ2-4; V: TRBV27; size: once; length: 15; D: TRBD2
CDR3: CSVEDQDRGFYGYTF; DNA: TGCAGCGTTGAAGATCAAGACAGGGGTTTCTATGGCTACACCTTC; J: TRBJ1-2; V: TRBV29-1; size: -; length: 15; D: TRBD1
CDR3: CASSAQGSGNTIYF; DNA: TGTGCCAGCAGTGCACAGGGTAGTGGAAACACCATATATTTT; J: TRBJ1-3; V: TRBV28; size: -; length: 14; D: -
CDR3: CASTETGTAPYEQYF; DNA: TGTGCCAGCACCGAGACCGGGACGGCCCCCTACGAGCAGTACTTC; J: TRBJ2-7; V: TRBV6-5; size: -; length: 15; D: -
CDR3: CASSAGLAGVDYEQYF; DNA: TGTGCCAGCAGTGCGGGACTAGCGGGAGTAGACTACGAGCAGTACTTC; J: TRBJ2-7; V: TRBV6-6; size: -; length: 16; D: TRBD2